In its sample, the clone carrying this T cell receptor beta chain was seen a few times. Profiled with immunoSEQ multiplex PCR; TCRdb holds only in-frame clones, not every one. The sample lists roughly 170,000 clones; just over 85% were seen once. The CDR3 spans 14 residues. CDR1 is SQVTM, CDR2 ANQGSEA, per germline. Trimming removed 1 base from V and 8 bases from J, with 15 bases in between. This sample was taken from a study of control samples from healthy donors and cancer patients. This rearrangement joins TRBV29-1 to TRBJ2-1; maybe TRBD2 (5 bases). The origin of this receptor is a woman aged 25 to 39 in good health. The sequenced sample consisted of blood. CDR3 in amino acids: CSVEVTGVIDEQFF. CDR3 DNA: TGCAGCGTTGAAGTAACCGGGGTGATCGATGAGCAGTTCTTC.